Presented here are 22 T cell receptor beta chains from one specimen sequenced in a study of blood T cell repertoires in COVID-19. The table came from immunoSEQ multiplex PCR; TCRdb's copy has only in-frame clones and leaves some out. The data contain some 300,000 clones, 88% of them singletons. The sequenced sample consisted of PBMCs or T cells enriched from blood (not recorded which). These receptors were taken from a woman aged 55-70 years in a cohort exposed to, infected with or recovered from COVID-19 (not recorded which).

The chain links TRBV12-2 to TRBJ2-3; TRBD1 reflects the table's D call only, with no check against the DNA. TRBV12-2 represents a pseudogene. There are 15 residues in the CDR3. For the CDR3, the DNA is TGTGCAAGTCGCCACTCACAGGAACACACAGATACGCAGTATTTT. Its protein product is CASRHSQEHTDTQYF.

The chain recombines TRBV4-3 with TRBJ2-5; D is unresolved. Trimming shortened V by 1 base and J by 7 bases, and 7 bases separated the two germline ends. CDR3 length: 12 residues. The germline CDR1 and CDR2 sequences are LGHNA and YSLEER. This CDR3 reads CASSQGPGTQYF. For the CDR3, the DNA is TGCGCCAGCAGCCAAGGTCCGGGGACCCAGTACTTC.

This chain uses TRBV5-1 with TRBJ1-1, with 7 bases lining up with TRBD1. J lost 8 bases, V lost 4 bases, and 8 bases had no gene match. The germline gives CDR1 SGHRS, CDR2 YFSETQ. CDR3 length equals 13 residues. The CDR3 protein is CASSGLQGIEAFF. In DNA form, the CDR3 reads TGCGCCAGCAGCGGACTACAGGGGATAGAAGCTTTCTTT.

The CDR3 DNA sequence: TGTGCCAGCACTAGGCTAGCGTCAGAGCAGTTCTTC. It translates to CASTRLASEQFF. The chain combines TRBV6-5 with TRBJ2-1; the D gene is possibly TRBD2 (6 bases). V shed 7 bases and J shed 10 bases, with 14 bases lying between them. CDR3 size: 12 residues. Per the germline V gene, CDR1 is MNHEY and CDR2 is SVGAGI.

The gene calls are TRBV4-2 and TRBJ1-2, with D perhaps matching TRBD1 (6 bases). This CDR3 has 15 residues. Trimming shortened V by 5 bases and J by 2 bases, and 15 bases separated the two germline ends. The germline gives CDR1 LGHNA, CDR2 YNFKEQ. The CDR3 DNA reads as TGTGCCAGCAGCGGCCTATCCCAGGGGAACTATGGCTACACCTTC. Encoded protein: CASSGLSQGNYGYTF.

The chain is built from TRBV9 and TRBJ2-2; D is perhaps TRBD2 (6 bases). CDR3 length: 18 residues. The V end was cut by 1 base, the J end by 7 bases, with 23 bases between. Germline CDR1 SGDLS, CDR2 YYNGEE. The CDR3 loop is CASSVSSMEGVTGGELFF. The DNA of the CDR3 is TGTGCCAGCAGCGTATCTTCAATGGAGGGAGTGACGGGCGGGGAGCTGTTTTTT. The full variable domain, rest sourced from reference TRBV9 and TRBJ2-2, is DSGVTQTPKHLITATGQRVTLRCSPRSGDLSVYWYQQSLDQGLQFLIQYYNGEERAKGNILERFSAQQFPDLHSELNLSSLELGDSALYFCASSVSSMEGVTGGELFFGEGSRLTVL.

This clone was seen once. The V call is TRBV7-2, the J call TRBJ1-2, with 7 bases that match TRBD1. V lost 3 bases and J lost 8; bases outside the gene matches: 3. From germline, CDR1 is SGHTA and CDR2 FQGNSA. The CDR3 loop spans 12 amino acids. As DNA, the CDR3 is TGTGCCAGCAGCTTTCAGGGGGGCGGCTACACCTTC. It specifies CASSFQGGGYTF.

This chain links TRBV6-5 with TRBJ2-2; TRBD2 might be the D (5 bases). This CDR3 has 15 amino acids. The V and J ends lost 6 bases and 4 bases respectively, with 15 bases between them. Germline V gene data show CDR1 as MNHEY and CDR2 as SVGAGI. CDR3 protein: CASRPRPRATGELFF. CDR3 bases: TGTGCCAGCAGGCCCCGCCCGAGGGCCACCGGGGAGCTGTTTTTT.

V gene TRBV5-1 combines with J gene TRBJ1-1, with 7 nucleotides matching TRBD1. The V gene's germline CDR1 is SGHRS and CDR2 YFSETQ. The CDR3 length is 14 residues. After removal of 2 bases from V and 3 bases from J, the junction contained 4 bases not matched to a gene. The CDR3 protein is CASSFAGGHTEAFF. The CDR3 nucleotides are TGCGCCAGCAGCTTCGCAGGGGGACACACTGAAGCTTTCTTT.

The J gene is TRBJ1-6, the V gene TRBV3-1 (or the pseudogene TRBV3-2); D ambiguous. V lost 1 base and J 6 bases, leaving 4 bases between the germline ends. CDR1 is LGHDT and CDR2 is YNNKEL in the germline V gene (reference sequence). CDR3 length: 13 amino acids. CDR3 bases: TGTGCCAGCAGCCAAGGGAGTAATTCACCCCTCCACTTT. Protein sequence: CASSQGSNSPLHF.

J is TRBJ1-6 and V is TRBV23-1; tentative D call: TRBD1 (6 bases). TRBV23-1 qualifies as an ORF whose function is uncertain. The ends were cut back, 4 bases at V and 2 bases at J, with 12 bases in the middle. This CDR3 comprises 16 residues. The CDR3 is CASSPCRDTYNSPLHF. The DNA for the CDR3 is TGCGCCAGCAGTCCCTGCAGGGACACCTATAATTCACCCCTCCACTTT.

The chain combines TRBV10-3 with TRBJ2-1; tentative D call: TRBD1 (5 bases). V was pared by 4 bases and J by 0 bases, with 7 bases between. Germline V gives CDR1 ENHRY, CDR2 SYGVKD. The CDR3 length is 14 residues. The CDR3 coding sequence is TGTGCCATCAGTGGACAGTCCTCCTACAATGAGCAGTTCTTC. This codes for CAISGQSSYNEQFF.

The V and J genes are TRBV28 and TRBJ1-1; TRBD1 aligns across 7 bases. The junction had 10 bases not matched to a gene; V was cut back by 10 bases and J by 5 bases. Germline V gene data show CDR1 as MDHEN and CDR2 as SYDVKM. The CDR3 is 13 residues long. The CDR3 reads CATRGGIRTEAFF. The CDR3 nucleotides read TGTGCCACCAGGGGGGGGATAAGGACTGAAGCTTTCTTT.

J is TRBJ2-7 and V is TRBV19; 10 bases are a match to TRBD2. Germline CDR1 reads LNHDA; CDR2 reads SQIVND (reference sequence). V lost 3 bases to trimming and J lost 5 bases; unmatched junction nucleotides: 4. CDR3 length: 14 amino acids. As DNA, the CDR3 is TGTGCCAGTAGTATGGCTAGCGGGAGTCACGAGCAGTACTTC. Translation: CASSMASGSHEQYF.

V and J are TRBV18 and TRBJ2-1; TRBD2 agrees at 10 bases. Germline V lookup: CDR1 KGHSH, CDR2 LQKENI. With V trimmed by 0 bases and J by 3 bases, 11 bases remained unmatched. The CDR3 runs to 19 residues. Here the CDR3 reads CASSPPISGRAPSYNEQFF. The DNA of the CDR3 is TGTGCCAGCTCACCACCGATCAGCGGGAGGGCCCCAAGCTACAATGAGCAGTTCTTC.

CDR3 region: CASSFVRDPKGLAKNIQYF. The CDR3, as DNA: TGTGCCAGCAGTTTTGTCAGGGACCCTAAGGGACTAGCCAAAAACATTCAGTACTTC. This chain connects TRBV27 to TRBJ2-4, with a tentative D call TRBD2 (6 bases). V shed 3 bases and J shed 0 bases, with 21 bases lying between them. This CDR3 is built from 19 residues. Germline lookup yields CDR1 MNHEY and CDR2 SMNVEV (reference sequence).

This clone came up once. The chain is built from TRBV5-1 and TRBJ2-5, with no clear D. CDR3 length equals 13 residues. Trimming took 2 bases from V and 1 from J, leaving 6 bases between them. Germline assignment: CDR1 SGHRS and CDR2 YFSETQ. CDR3 DNA: TGCGCCAGCAGCTTCGGAGTCCAAGAGACCCAGTACTTC. This encodes CASSFGVQETQYF.

The DNA for the CDR3 is TGTGCCAGCAGTTTTAGAGGGGGGAACACTGAAGCTTTCTTT. Translated: CASSFRGGNTEAFF. The chain combines TRBV28 with TRBJ1-1; tentatively, D is TRBD1 (6 bases). The CDR3 spans 14 residues. Trimming removed 3 bases at V and 1 base at J, with 9 bases between. Germline V gene sequence: CDR1 MDHEN, CDR2 SYDVKM.

In nucleotides, the CDR3 is TGCGCCAGCAGCTTGCGAGGCGGGAGGGCCGACAATGAGCAGTTCTTC. Translated: CASSLRGGRADNEQFF. This chain connects TRBV5-1 to TRBJ2-1, with 9 positions matching TRBD2. With V trimmed by 1 base and J by 5 bases, 7 bases remained unmatched. The CDR3 consists of 16 residues. Germline values: CDR1 SGHRS, CDR2 YFSETQ.

The chain combines TRBV7-3 with TRBJ2-3; possible D gene TRBD2, 6 bases. Deletions cut 0 bases from V and 0 bases from J, with 10 bases between. The CDR3 consists of 16 residues. The V gene's germline CDR1 is SGHTA and CDR2 FQGTGA. CDR3 sequence (DNA): TGTGCCAGCAGCTTAACCCCGGGACTGAGCACAGATACGCAGTATTTT. This gives the protein CASSLTPGLSTDTQYF. Using reference TRBV7-3 and TRBJ2-3 for the parts outside the CDR3, the full variable domain is GAGVSQTPSNKVTEKGKYVELRCDPISGHTALYWYRQSLGQGPEFLIYFQGTGAADDSGLPNDRFFAVRPEGSVSTLKIQRTERGDSAVYLCASSLTPGLSTDTQYFGPGTRLTVL.

The V call is TRBV28, the J call TRBJ2-2; 10 nucleotides align to TRBD1. The CDR3 consists of 15 residues. V lost 3 bases and J lost 7; bases outside the gene matches: 5. Germline V gene lookup returns CDR1 MDHEN and CDR2 SYDVKM. The DNA of the CDR3 is TGTGCCAGCAGTTTCCGGGACAGGGGCGGCGGGGAGCTGTTTTTT. It translates to CASSFRDRGGGELFF.

The chain combines TRBV2 with TRBJ1-2; D gene uncertain. Germline V gives CDR1 SNHLY, CDR2 FYNNEI. Between the trimmed V and J ends, which lost 7 bases and 3 bases, there was a span of 12 bases. The CDR3 is 13 residues long. The CDR3 loop reads CASIPRPYYGYTF. The CDR3, as DNA: TGTGCCAGCATCCCCAGGCCCTACTATGGCTACACCTTC.